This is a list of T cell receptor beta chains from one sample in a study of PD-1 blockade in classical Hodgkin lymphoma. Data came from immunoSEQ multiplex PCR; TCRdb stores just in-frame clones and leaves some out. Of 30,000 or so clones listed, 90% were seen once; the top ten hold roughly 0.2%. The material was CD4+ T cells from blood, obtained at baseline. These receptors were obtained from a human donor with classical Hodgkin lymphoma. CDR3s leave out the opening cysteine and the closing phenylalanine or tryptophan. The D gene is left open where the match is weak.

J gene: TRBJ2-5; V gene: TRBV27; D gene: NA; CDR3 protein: ASRGNVLETQY
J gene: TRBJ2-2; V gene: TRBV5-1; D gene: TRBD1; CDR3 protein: ASGGQGAPTGELF
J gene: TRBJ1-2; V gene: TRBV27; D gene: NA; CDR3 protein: ASSSGGIGYT
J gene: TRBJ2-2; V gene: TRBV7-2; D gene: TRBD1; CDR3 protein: ASSVQGNAGELF
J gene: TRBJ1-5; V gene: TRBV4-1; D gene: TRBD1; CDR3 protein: ASSQVAGGGQPQH
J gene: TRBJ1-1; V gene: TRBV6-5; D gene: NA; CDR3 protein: ASSYPVGGRTEAF
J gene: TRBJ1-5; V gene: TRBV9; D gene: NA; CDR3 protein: ASSVGQNQPQH
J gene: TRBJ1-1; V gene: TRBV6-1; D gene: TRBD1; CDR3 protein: ASTTGANTEAF
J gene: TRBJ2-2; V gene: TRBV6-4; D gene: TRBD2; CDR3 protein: ASSDSILAGAPGELF
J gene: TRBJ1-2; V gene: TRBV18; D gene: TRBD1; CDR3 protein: ASSPGRTGNYGYT
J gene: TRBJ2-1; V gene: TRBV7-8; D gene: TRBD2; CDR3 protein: ASSLGVLRLAETYNEQF
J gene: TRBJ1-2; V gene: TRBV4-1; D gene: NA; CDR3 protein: ASSQDRHSNGYT
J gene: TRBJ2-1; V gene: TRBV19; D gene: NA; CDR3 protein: ASSILGPLYNEQF
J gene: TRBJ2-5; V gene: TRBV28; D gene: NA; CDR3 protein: ASFAQETQY
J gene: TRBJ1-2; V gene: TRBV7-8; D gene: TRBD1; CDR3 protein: ASSLVNPTGLGGYT
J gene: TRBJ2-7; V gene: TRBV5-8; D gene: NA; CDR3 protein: ASSLGPPGEQY
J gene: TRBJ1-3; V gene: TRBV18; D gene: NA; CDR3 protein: ASSPSQGSGNTIY
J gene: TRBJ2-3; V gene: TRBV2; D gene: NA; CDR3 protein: ASSVADYTDTQY
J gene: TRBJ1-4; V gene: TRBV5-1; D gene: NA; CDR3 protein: ASSLVVGDEKLF
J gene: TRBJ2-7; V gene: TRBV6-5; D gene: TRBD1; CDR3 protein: ASSYSATGTYEQY
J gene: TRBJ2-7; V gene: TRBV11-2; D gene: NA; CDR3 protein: ASSLGLGQPTSGEQY
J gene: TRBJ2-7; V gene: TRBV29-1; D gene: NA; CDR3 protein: SVAWFSYEQY